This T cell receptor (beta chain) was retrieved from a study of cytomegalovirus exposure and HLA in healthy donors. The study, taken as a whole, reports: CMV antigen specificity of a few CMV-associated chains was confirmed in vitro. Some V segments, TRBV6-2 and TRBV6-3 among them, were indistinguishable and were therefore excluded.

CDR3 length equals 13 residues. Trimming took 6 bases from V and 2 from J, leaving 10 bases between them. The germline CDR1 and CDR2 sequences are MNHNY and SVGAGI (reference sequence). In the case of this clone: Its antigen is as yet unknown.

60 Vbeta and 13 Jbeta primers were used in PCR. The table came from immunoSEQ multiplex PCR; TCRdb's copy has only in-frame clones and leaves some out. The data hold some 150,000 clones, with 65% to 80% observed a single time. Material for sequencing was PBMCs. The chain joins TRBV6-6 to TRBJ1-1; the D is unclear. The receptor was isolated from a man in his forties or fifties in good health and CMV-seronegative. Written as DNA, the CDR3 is TGTGCCAGCAGAGACCAGGTTAACACTGAAGCTTTCTTT. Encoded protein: CASRDQVNTEAFF.